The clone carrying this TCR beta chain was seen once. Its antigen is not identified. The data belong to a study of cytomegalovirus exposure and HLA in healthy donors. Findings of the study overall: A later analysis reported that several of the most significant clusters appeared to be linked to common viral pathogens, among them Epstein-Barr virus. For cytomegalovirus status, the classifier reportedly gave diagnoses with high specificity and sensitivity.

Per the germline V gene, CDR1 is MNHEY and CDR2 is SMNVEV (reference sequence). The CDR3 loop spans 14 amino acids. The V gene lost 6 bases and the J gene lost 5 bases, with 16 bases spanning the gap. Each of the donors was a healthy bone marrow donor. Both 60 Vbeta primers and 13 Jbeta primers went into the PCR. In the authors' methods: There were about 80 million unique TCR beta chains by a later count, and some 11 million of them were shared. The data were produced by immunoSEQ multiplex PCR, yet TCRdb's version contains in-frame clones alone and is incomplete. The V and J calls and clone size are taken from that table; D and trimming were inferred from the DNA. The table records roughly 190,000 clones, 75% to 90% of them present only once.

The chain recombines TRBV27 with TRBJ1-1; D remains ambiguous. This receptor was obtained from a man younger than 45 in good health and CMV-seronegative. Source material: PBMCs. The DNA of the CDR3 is TGTGCCAGCAGGCGGATGGGTCCGGGGACTGAAGCTTTCTTT. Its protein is CASRRMGPGTEAFF.